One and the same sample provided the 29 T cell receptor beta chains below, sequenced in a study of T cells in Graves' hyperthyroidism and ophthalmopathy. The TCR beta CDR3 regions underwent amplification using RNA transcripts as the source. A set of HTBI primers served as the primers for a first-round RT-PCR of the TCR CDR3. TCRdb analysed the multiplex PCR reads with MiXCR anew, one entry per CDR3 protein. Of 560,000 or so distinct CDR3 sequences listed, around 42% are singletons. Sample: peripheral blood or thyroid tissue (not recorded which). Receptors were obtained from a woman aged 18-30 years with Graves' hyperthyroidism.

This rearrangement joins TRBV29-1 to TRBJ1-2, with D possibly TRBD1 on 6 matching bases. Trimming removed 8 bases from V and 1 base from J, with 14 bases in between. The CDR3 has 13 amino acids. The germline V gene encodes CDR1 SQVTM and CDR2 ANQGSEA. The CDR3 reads CSSAWGLNYGYTF. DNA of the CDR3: TGCAGCTCCGCCTGGGGGCTTAACTATGGCTACACCTTC. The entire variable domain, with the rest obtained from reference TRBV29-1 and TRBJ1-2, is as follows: SAVISQKPSRDICQRGTSLTIQCQVDSQVTMMFWYRQQPGQSLTLIATANQGSEATYESGFVIDKFPISRPNLTFSTLTVSNMSPEDSSIYLCSSAWGLNYGYTFGSGTRLTVV.

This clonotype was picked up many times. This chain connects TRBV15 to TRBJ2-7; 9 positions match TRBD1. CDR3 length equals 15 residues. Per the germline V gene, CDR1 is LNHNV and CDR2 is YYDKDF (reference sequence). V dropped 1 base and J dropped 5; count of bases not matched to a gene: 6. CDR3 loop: CATSRVRGTGNEQYF. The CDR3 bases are TGTGCCACCAGCAGAGTAAGGGGGACAGGGAACGAGCAGTACTTC.

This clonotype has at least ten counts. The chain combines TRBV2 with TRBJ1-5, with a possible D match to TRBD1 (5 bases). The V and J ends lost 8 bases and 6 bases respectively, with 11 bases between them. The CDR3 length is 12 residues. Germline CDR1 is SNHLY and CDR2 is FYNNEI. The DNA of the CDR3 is TGTGCCAGCGACAGAACCGGTCAGCCCCAGCATTTT. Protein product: CASDRTGQPQHF.

CDR3: CASSWRARDTEAFF. CDR3 bases: TGTGCCAGCAGCTGGCGGGCTCGGGACACTGAAGCTTTCTTT. The chain uses TRBV7-2 and TRBJ1-1; D is unresolved. The germline V and J ends were trimmed by 4 bases and 3 bases, with 12 bases remaining between them. Germline CDR1 and CDR2: SGHTA and FQGNSA. This CDR3 is built from 14 residues.

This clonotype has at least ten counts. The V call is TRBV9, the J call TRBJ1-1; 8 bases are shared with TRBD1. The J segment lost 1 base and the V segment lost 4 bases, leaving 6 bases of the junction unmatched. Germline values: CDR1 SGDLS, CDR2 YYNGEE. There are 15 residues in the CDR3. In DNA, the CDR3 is TGTGCCAGCAGCTTCGTGGGACAGGAGAACACTGAAGCTTTCTTT. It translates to CASSFVGQENTEAFF.

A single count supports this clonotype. The CDR3 sequence is CATRTSGSGEQYF. The CDR3, as DNA: TGTGCCACCAGGACTAGCGGGTCTGGTGAGCAGTACTTC. The V and J genes are TRBV24-1 and TRBJ2-7, with 10 bases that match TRBD2. The V segment lost 7 bases and the J segment 7 bases; nucleotides outside the gene matches: 6. The CDR3 consists of 13 residues. Germline CDR1 is KGHDR and CDR2 is SFDVKD.

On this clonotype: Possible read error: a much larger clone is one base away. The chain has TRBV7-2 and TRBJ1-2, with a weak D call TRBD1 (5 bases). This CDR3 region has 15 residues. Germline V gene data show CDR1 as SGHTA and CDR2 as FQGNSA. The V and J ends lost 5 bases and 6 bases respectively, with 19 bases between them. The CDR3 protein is CASSPGRTREHGYTF. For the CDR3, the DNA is TGTGCCAGCAGCCCCGGTCGGACAAGGGAACATGGCTACACCTTC.

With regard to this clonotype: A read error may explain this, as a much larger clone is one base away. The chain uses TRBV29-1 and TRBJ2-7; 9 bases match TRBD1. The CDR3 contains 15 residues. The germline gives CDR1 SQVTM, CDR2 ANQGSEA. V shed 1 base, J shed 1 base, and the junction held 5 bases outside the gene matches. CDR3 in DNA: TGCAGCGTTGAAGGGACAGGGGATGAATCCTACGAGCAGTACTTC. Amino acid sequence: CSVEGTGDESYEQYF.

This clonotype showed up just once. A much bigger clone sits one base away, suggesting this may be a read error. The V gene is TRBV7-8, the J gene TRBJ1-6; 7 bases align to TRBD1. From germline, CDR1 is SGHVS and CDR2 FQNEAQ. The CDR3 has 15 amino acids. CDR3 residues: CASSLTYRGGSPPHF. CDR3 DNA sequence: TGTGCCAGCAGCTTAACGTACAGGGGAGGATCACCCCCCCACTTT.

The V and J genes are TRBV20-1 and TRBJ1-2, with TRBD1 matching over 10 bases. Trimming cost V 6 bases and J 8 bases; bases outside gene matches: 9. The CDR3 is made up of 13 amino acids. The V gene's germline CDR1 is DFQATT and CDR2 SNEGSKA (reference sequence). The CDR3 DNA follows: TGCAGTGCCAGTCCCGGGACAGGGGACGGCTACACCTTC. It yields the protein CSASPGTGDGYTF.

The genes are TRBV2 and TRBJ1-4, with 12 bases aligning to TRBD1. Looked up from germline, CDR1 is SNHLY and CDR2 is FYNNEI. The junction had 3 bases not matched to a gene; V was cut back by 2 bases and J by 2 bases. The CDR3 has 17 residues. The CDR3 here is CASSELGQGATNEKLFF. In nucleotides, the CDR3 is TGTGCCAGCAGTGAATTGGGACAGGGGGCTACTAATGAAAAACTGTTTTTT. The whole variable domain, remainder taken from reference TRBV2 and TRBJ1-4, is EPEVTQTPSHQVTQMGQEVILRCVPISNHLYFYWYRQILGQKVEFLVSFYNNEISEKSEIFDDQFSVERPDGSNFTLKIRSTKLEDSAMYFCASSELGQGATNEKLFFGSGTQLSVL.

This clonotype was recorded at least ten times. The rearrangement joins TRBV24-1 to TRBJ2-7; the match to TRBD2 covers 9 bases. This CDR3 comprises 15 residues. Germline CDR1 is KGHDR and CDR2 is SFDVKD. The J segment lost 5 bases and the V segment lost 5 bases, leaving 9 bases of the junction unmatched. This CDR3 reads CATSGGSGSLDEQYF. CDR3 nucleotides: TGTGCCACCAGTGGGGGTAGCGGGAGTCTCGACGAGCAGTACTTC.

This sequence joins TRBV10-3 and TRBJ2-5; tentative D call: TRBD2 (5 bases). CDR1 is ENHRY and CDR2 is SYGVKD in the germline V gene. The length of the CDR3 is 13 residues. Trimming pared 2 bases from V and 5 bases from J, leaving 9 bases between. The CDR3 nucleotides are TGTGCCATCAGTGAGCAAGACTACGAGACCCAGTACTTC. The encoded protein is CAISEQDYETQYF.

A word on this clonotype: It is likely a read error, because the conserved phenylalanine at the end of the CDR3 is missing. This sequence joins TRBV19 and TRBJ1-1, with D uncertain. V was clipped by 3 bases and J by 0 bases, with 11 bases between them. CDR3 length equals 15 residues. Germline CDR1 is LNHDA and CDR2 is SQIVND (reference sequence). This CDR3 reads CASSMTTAMNTEAFS. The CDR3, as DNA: TGTGCCAGTAGTATGACTACAGCCATGAACACTGAAGCTTTCTCT.

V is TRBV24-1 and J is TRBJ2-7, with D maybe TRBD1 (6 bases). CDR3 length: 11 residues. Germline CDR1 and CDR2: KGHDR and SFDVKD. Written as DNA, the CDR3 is TGTGCTAGCAAGGACAGCTACGAGCAGTACTTC. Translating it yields CASKDSYEQYF.

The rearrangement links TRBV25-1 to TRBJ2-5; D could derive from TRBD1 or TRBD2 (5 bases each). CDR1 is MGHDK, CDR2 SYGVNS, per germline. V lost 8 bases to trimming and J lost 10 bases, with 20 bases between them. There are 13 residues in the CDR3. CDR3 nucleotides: TGTGCCAGCGTTGTGGGGGACGTCGTGATCCAGTACTTC. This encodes CASVVGDVVIQYF.

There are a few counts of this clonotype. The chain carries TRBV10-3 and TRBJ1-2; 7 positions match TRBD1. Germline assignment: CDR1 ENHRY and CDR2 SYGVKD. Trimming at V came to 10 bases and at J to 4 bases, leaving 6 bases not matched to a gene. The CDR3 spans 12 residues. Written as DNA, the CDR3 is TGTGCCACCCTGGGACAGCGCTATGGCTACACCTTC. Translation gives CATLGQRYGYTF.

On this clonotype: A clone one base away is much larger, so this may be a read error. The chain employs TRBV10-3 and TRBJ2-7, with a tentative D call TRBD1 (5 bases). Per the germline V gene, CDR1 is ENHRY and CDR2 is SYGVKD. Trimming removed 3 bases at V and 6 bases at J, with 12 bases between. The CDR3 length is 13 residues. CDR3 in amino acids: CAISEGVGLEQYF. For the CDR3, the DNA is TGTGCCATCAGTGAAGGGGTAGGGCTCGAGCAGTACTTC.

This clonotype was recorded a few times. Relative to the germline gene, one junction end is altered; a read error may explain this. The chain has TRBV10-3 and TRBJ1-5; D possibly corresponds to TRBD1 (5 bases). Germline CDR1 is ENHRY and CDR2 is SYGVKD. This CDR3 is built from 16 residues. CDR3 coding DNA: TGTGCCAGCAGTTACTCCAGGGTACGCGCAGACCAGCCCCAGCATTTT. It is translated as CASSYSRVRADQPQHF.

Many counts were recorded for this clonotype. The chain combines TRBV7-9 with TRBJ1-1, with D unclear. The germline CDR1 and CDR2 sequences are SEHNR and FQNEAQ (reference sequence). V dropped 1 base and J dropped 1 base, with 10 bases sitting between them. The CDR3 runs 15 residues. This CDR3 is CASSLVAGTNTEAFF. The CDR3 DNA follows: TGTGCCAGCAGCTTAGTAGCAGGTACGAACACTGAAGCTTTCTTT.

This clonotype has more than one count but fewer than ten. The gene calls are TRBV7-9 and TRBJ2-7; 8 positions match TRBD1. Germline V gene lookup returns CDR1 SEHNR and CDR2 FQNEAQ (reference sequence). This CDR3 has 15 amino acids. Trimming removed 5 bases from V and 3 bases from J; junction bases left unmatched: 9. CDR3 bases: TGTGCCAGCAGCCAGGGGGCGGCGGAGATCTACGAGCAGTACTTC. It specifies CASSQGAAEIYEQYF.

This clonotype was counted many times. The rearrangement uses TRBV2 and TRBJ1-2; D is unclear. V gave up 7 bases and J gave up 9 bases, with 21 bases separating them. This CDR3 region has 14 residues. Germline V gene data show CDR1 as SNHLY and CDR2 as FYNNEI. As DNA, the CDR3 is TGTGCCAGCACTGACCCCCAGGCTGGGTATAGCTACACCTTC. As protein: CASTDPQAGYSYTF.

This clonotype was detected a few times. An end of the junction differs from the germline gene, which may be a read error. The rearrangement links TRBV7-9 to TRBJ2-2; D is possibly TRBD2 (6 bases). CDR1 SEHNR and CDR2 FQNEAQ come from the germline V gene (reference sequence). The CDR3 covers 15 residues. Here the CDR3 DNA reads TGCGCCAGCAGCCTAACCACGGGAGAGGGCGGGGAGCTGTTTTTT. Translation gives CASSLTTGEGGELFF.

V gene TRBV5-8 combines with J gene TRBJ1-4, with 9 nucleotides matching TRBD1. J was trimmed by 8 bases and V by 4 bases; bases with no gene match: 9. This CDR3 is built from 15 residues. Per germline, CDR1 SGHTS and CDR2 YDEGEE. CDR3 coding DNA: TGTGCCAGCAGCCCGGGACAGGGATTATCCGAAAAACTGTTTTTT. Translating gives CASSPGQGLSEKLFF.

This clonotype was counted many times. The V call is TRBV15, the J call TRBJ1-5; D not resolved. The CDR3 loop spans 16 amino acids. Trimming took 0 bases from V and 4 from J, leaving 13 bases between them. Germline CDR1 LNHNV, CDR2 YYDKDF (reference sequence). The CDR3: CATSRDRPSGNQPQHF. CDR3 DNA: TGTGCCACCAGCAGAGATAGGCCTTCGGGGAATCAGCCCCAGCATTTT.

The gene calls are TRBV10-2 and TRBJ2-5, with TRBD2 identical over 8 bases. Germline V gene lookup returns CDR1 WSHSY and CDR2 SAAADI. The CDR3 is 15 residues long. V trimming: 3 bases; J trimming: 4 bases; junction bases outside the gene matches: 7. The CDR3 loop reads CASSESGLASETQYF. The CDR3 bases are TGCGCCAGCAGTGAAAGCGGACTAGCTTCAGAGACCCAGTACTTC.

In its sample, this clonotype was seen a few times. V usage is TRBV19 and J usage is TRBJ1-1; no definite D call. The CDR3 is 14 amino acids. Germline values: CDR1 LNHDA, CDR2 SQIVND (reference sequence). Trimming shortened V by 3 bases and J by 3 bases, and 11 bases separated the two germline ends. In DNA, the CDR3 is TGTGCCAGTAGTATGGATTGGAAGTACACTGAAGCTTTCTTT. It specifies CASSMDWKYTEAFF.

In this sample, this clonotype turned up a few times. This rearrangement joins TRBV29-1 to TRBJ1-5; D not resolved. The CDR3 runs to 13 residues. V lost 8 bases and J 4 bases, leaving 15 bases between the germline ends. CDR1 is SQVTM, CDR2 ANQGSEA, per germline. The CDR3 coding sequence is TGCAGCTTAATCTTGACACTTAATCAGCCCCAGCATTTT. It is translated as CSLILTLNQPQHF.

CDR3 nucleotide sequence: TGTGCCAGCAGCTTATTGCCGGGGGACTACGAGCAGTACTTC. Translating gives CASSLLPGDYEQYF. The V and J genes are TRBV7-8 and TRBJ2-7; tentatively, D is TRBD2 (6 bases). The CDR3 has 14 amino acids. The germline CDR1 and CDR2 sequences are SGHVS and FQNEAQ. The V end lost 2 bases, the J end lost 3 bases, and 11 bases lay between the germline ends.